Listed below are T cell receptor beta chains from one sample, sequenced in a study of Tregs in tolerant kidney transplant recipients. Some clones are missing from TCRdb's copy, which holds only in-frame ones; the method was immunoSEQ multiplex PCR. The sample includes about 77,000 clones, approximately 98% of them seen just once. Sample: CD4+ T cells from blood, taken before the transplant. The receptor source for this set is a human donor who received a combined kidney and bone marrow transplant. Both conserved end residues are part of each CDR3. Each record gives: J gene, clone size, V gene, D gene, CDR3 protein, CDR3 DNA. The D gene is left open where the match is weak. Clone size, where shown, is once, few, many, or a class for clones that have expanded.

TRBJ2-1 | . | TRBV10-3 | TRBD1 | CAISENRGQHRDEQFF | TGTGCCATCAGTGAGAACAGGGGGCAGCACCGCGATGAGCAGTTCTTC
TRBJ1-5 | once | TRBV7-8 | . | CASSLGGMTSNQPQHF | TGTGCCAGCAGCTTAGGCGGCATGACTAGCAATCAGCCCCAGCATTTT
TRBJ1-6 | . | TRBV7-3 | . | CASSQQADSPLHF | TGTGCCAGCAGCCAACAGGCCGACTCACCCCTCCACTTT
TRBJ2-1 | . | TRBV7-7 | . | CASSLGPLQGNEQFF | TGTGCCAGCAGCTTAGGACCGCTCCAGGGTAATGAGCAGTTCTTC
TRBJ2-3 | . | TRBV19 | TRBD2 | CASSVSPGGRGDTQYF | TGTGCCAGTAGTGTATCCCCGGGAGGGCGGGGAGATACGCAGTATTTT
TRBJ1-6 | . | TRBV7-6 | . | CATSMSGDSPLHF | TGTGCCACTAGTATGTCAGGGGATTCACCCCTCCACTTT
TRBJ1-2 | . | TRBV19 | . | CASNPGTRGDGYTF | TGTGCCAGTAACCCCGGGACAAGGGGCGATGGCTACACCTTC
TRBJ2-7 | . | TRBV9 | TRBD2 | CASSVAGGGAYEQYF | TGTGCCAGCAGCGTAGCAGGCGGGGGGGCCTACGAGCAGTACTTC
TRBJ2-3 | . | TRBV5-1 | . | CASSLGHRPGTDTQYF | TGCGCCAGCAGCTTGGGGCACAGACCTGGCACAGATACGCAGTATTTT
TRBJ2-2 | once | TRBV7-2 | . | CASSHGQYTGELFF | TGTGCCAGCAGCCACGGACAATACACCGGGGAGCTGTTTTTT
TRBJ2-2 | . | TRBV5-1 | TRBD1 | CASSLDSRGQTGELFF | TGCGCCAGCAGCTTGGATTCCAGGGGGCAGACCGGGGAGCTGTTTTTT
TRBJ2-3 | . | TRBV10-3 | TRBD2 | CATHATSGETTDTQYF | TGTGCCACACACGCGACTAGCGGAGAAACCACAGATACGCAGTATTTT